The next 27 T cell receptor beta chains were all read from a single sample in a study of CD8 T cells in ankylosing spondylitis. MiXCR, run by TCRdb on the 5' RACE reads, gives a single entry per CDR3 protein. The repertoire holds roughly 7,300 distinct CDR3 sequences, with around 8.7% as singletons. Specimen: blood, either unsorted or a sorted T cell fraction (not recorded which). These receptors were obtained from a male donor with ankylosing spondylitis or in good health (not recorded which).

By share, this clonotype counts as medium-sized. The V call is TRBV9, the J call TRBJ1-1; D remains unclear. The V end lost 6 bases, the J end lost 6 bases, and 18 bases lay between the germline ends. The CDR3 spans 14 residues. CDR1 SGDLS and CDR2 YYNGEE come from the germline V gene. This CDR3 is CASNNGRGISEAFF. DNA for the CDR3: TGTGCCAGCAACAATGGCCGAGGGATATCTGAAGCTTTCTTT.

There are many counts of this clonotype. The V gene is TRBV9, the J gene TRBJ1-2, with TRBD1 identical over 8 bases. V shed 3 bases and J 8 bases; nucleotides not matched to a gene: 18. Germline CDR1 SGDLS, CDR2 YYNGEE. The CDR3 sequence is 17 residues long. The CDR3 sequence: CASSGRGPTGAEYGYTF. In DNA, the CDR3 is TGTGCCAGCAGCGGACGGGGCCCGACAGGGGCAGAATACGGCTACACCTTC.

By share, this clonotype ranks as medium-sized. V gene TRBV4-2 combines with J gene TRBJ2-7; TRBD1 matches 9 bases. Germline-derived CDR1 and CDR2 are LGHNA and YNFKEQ. Trimming took 7 bases from V and 0 from J; bases not matched to a gene: 7. CDR3 length: 15 residues. The CDR3 is CASNEGQGFSYEQYV. CDR3 bases: TGTGCCAGCAACGAGGGACAGGGTTTCTCCTACGAGCAGTACGTC.

J is TRBJ2-1 and V is TRBV9; D assignment may be TRBD1 or TRBD2 (5 bases each). Germline CDR1 SGDLS, CDR2 YYNGEE. Trimming removed 3 bases at V and 2 bases at J, with 12 bases between. The CDR3 runs 15 residues. Written as DNA, the CDR3 is TGTGCCAGCAGCGAGTCAGCGGACACCTACAATGAGCAGTTCTTC. It translates to CASSESADTYNEQFF.

This clonotype was observed many times. This CDR3 is CASSPYAGGTGELFF. For the CDR3, the DNA is TGTGCCAGCAGCCCCTATGCAGGGGGCACCGGGGAGCTGTTTTTT. The J gene is TRBJ2-2, the V gene TRBV9; 7 nucleotides line up with TRBD1. The V gene's germline CDR1 is SGDLS and CDR2 YYNGEE. CDR3 length equals 15 residues. The V segment lost 4 bases and the J segment 4 bases; nucleotides outside the gene matches: 7.

This clonotype was found a few times. The chain combines TRBV9 with TRBJ2-1; 11 bases align to TRBD2. With V trimmed by 4 bases and J by 3 bases, 9 bases remained unmatched. The CDR3 runs 17 residues. Germline V gene sequence: CDR1 SGDLS, CDR2 YYNGEE. In DNA form, the CDR3 reads TGTGCCAGCAGCTCCAGCCCGCTAGCGGGGGGCTACAATGAGCAGTTCTTC. Amino acids: CASSSSPLAGGYNEQFF.

This clonotype was observed a few times. The chain uses TRBV9 and TRBJ2-3, with D possibly TRBD2 on 7 matching bases. Germline CDR1 is SGDLS and CDR2 is YYNGEE. CDR3 length: 14 amino acids. V was trimmed by 4 bases and J by 1 base, leaving 10 bases between them. As DNA, the CDR3 is TGTGCCAGCAGCTGGGAGGGGGGCACAGATACGCAGTATTTT. Residues: CASSWEGGTDTQYF. Drawing the rest from reference TRBV9 and TRBJ2-3, the complete variable domain is DSGVTQTPKHLITATGQRVTLRCSPRSGDLSVYWYQQSLDQGLQFLIQYYNGEERAKGNILERFSAQQFPDLHSELNLSSLELGDSALYFCASSWEGGTDTQYFGPGTRLTVL.

There are many counts of this clonotype. J is TRBJ2-1 and V is TRBV9, with D perhaps matching TRBD1 or TRBD2 (5 bases each). V dropped 0 bases and J dropped 9 bases, with 13 bases sitting between them. Per the germline V gene, CDR1 is SGDLS and CDR2 is YYNGEE. CDR3 length: 14 residues. CDR3: CASSVAVRGGEQFF. DNA of the CDR3: TGTGCCAGCAGCGTAGCGGTTCGGGGCGGTGAGCAGTTCTTC. Full variable domain (remainder filled in from reference TRBV9 and TRBJ2-1): DSGVTQTPKHLITATGQRVTLRCSPRSGDLSVYWYQQSLDQGLQFLIQYYNGEERAKGNILERFSAQQFPDLHSELNLSSLELGDSALYFCASSVAVRGGEQFFGPGTRLTVL.

The J gene is TRBJ2-2, the V gene TRBV9; 11 bases line up with TRBD2. The CDR3 covers 19 residues. Trimming at V came to 3 bases and at J to 1 base, leaving 11 bases not matched to a gene. The germline V gene encodes CDR1 SGDLS and CDR2 YYNGEE. The CDR3 bases are TGTGCCAGCAGCGCGCTAGCGGGGGGCCCGCGGAGGAACACCGGGGAGCTGTTTTTT. Its translation is CASSALAGGPRRNTGELFF. Drawing the rest from reference TRBV9 and TRBJ2-2, the complete variable domain is DSGVTQTPKHLITATGQRVTLRCSPRSGDLSVYWYQQSLDQGLQFLIQYYNGEERAKGNILERFSAQQFPDLHSELNLSSLELGDSALYFCASSALAGGPRRNTGELFFGEGSRLTVL.

Judged by abundance, this clonotype is medium-sized. V is TRBV20-1 and J is TRBJ1-2, with D possibly being TRBD1 (5 bases). The CDR3 covers 13 residues. Trimming pared 6 bases from V and 3 bases from J, leaving 14 bases between. Germline assignment: CDR1 DFQATT and CDR2 SNEGSKA (reference sequence). The CDR3 loop reads CSAVDMGDYGYTF. The CDR3 DNA is TGCAGTGCCGTAGACATGGGGGACTATGGCTACACCTTC.

The chain joins TRBV9 to TRBJ2-5, with 7 positions matching TRBD2. CDR3 length equals 15 residues. The germline CDR1 and CDR2 sequences are SGDLS and YYNGEE. V was pared by 3 bases and J by 2 bases, with 7 bases of the junction left unmatched. The CDR3 DNA sequence: TGTGCCAGCAGCGCTCGGACTAGTTTTCAAGAGACCCAGTACTTC. Protein product: CASSARTSFQETQYF.

The chain employs TRBV9 and TRBJ2-1; D is uncertain. This CDR3 has 16 amino acids. In germline, CDR1 is SGDLS, CDR2 YYNGEE. Trimming stripped 1 base from V and 2 bases from J, with 13 bases between. The CDR3 coding sequence is TGTGCCAGCAGCGTAAAAGGTTTAGAGCCCTACAATGAGCAGTTCTTC. Protein: CASSVKGLEPYNEQFF.

This clonotype is termed medium-sized. This chain joins TRBV9 and TRBJ2-1; 8 positions agree with TRBD1. The J segment lost 0 bases and the V segment lost 0 bases, leaving 5 bases of the junction unmatched. The CDR3 length is 17 residues. The germline V gene has CDR1 SGDLS and CDR2 YYNGEE. The CDR3 nucleotides are TGTGCCAGCAGCGTAGCTATGGGACAGGCCTCCTACAATGAGCAGTTCTTC. Protein: CASSVAMGQASYNEQFF.

At least ten counts were recorded for this clonotype. The chain has TRBV9 and TRBJ2-5, with 10 bases fitting TRBD2. The CDR3 is 17 residues long. The junction had 13 bases not matched to a gene; V was cut back by 3 bases and J by 5 bases. Germline-derived CDR1 and CDR2 are SGDLS and YYNGEE. The CDR3, as DNA: TGTGCCAGCAGCGGATTAGCGGGGGGCTCTTCTCCGGAGACCCAGTACTTC. Amino acid sequence: CASSGLAGGSSPETQYF.

The chain employs TRBV9 and TRBJ2-1, with D perhaps matching TRBD2 (6 bases). The germline V and J ends were trimmed by 4 bases and 1 base, with 18 bases remaining between them. The CDR3 spans 17 residues. CDR1 is SGDLS and CDR2 is YYNGEE in the germline V gene. The CDR3 loop is CASSPRLGGISYNEQFF. For the CDR3, the DNA is TGTGCCAGCAGCCCGAGACTGGGCGGGATATCCTACAATGAGCAGTTCTTC.

This clonotype has only a few counts. This rearrangement joins TRBV9 to TRBJ2-2; tentatively, D is TRBD2 (5 bases). Germline V gene sequence: CDR1 SGDLS, CDR2 YYNGEE. The V end lost 0 bases, the J end lost 5 bases, and 5 bases lay between the germline ends. This CDR3 region has 13 residues. CDR3 nucleotide sequence: TGTGCCAGCAGCGTAGGGAGGACCGGGGAGCTGTTTTTT. Translating gives CASSVGRTGELFF.

V gene TRBV9 combines with J gene TRBJ2-3; unclear D gene. V gave up 0 bases and J gave up 0 bases, with 8 bases separating them. Germline V gene lookup returns CDR1 SGDLS and CDR2 YYNGEE. This CDR3 has 15 amino acids. For the CDR3, the DNA is TGTGCCAGCAGCGTAGTAGCTACTAGCACAGATACGCAGTATTTT. Residues: CASSVVATSTDTQYF.

This clonotype was seen at least ten times. The J gene is TRBJ1-2, the V gene TRBV9, with 12 bases fitting TRBD1. The length of the CDR3 is 15 residues. V lost 3 bases, J lost 4 bases, and 4 bases stayed unmatched. CDR1 and CDR2 from the germline V gene are SGDLS and YYNGEE. This chain's CDR3 is CASSAGTGGLYGYTF. CDR3 DNA: TGTGCCAGCAGCGCGGGGACAGGGGGCCTCTATGGCTACACCTTC.

This clonotype was detected a few times. This rearrangement joins TRBV9 to TRBJ2-3; 7 nucleotides line up with TRBD1. This CDR3 is built from 13 residues. J lost 7 bases, V lost 3 bases, and 5 bases had no gene match. Germline CDR1 and CDR2: SGDLS and YYNGEE. The CDR3 coding sequence is TGTGCCAGCAGCGGAGGACAGGATAATACGCAGTATTTT. It yields the protein CASSGGQDNTQYF.

The rearrangement links TRBV6-1 to TRBJ2-5; D not resolved. V dropped 9 bases and J dropped 1 base, with 18 bases sitting between them. This CDR3 is built from 15 residues. Germline V gene lookup returns CDR1 MNHNS and CDR2 SASEGT. The CDR3 region is CARGFVEMAQETQYF. The DNA for the CDR3 is TGTGCCAGGGGGTTTGTGGAGATGGCCCAAGAGACCCAGTACTTC.

In this sample, this clonotype is medium-sized. The chain combines TRBV9 with TRBJ2-3; TRBD2 aligns across 8 bases. Trimming at V came to 2 bases and at J to 1 base, leaving 0 bases not matched to a gene. This CDR3 is built from 14 residues. Germline assignment: CDR1 SGDLS and CDR2 YYNGEE. This chain's CDR3 is CASSVSGGTDTQYF. The CDR3 coding sequence is TGTGCCAGCAGCGTTAGCGGGGGCACAGATACGCAGTATTTT.

This clonotype was recorded at least ten times. V is TRBV9 and J is TRBJ2-1; 9 bases are a match to TRBD2. The CDR3 loop spans 16 amino acids. Looked up from germline, CDR1 is SGDLS and CDR2 is YYNGEE. The V gene end was trimmed by 0 bases and the J gene end by 10 bases; junction bases not matched to a gene: 11. DNA of the CDR3: TGTGCCAGCAGCGTAGAGGGCGGGGGGGGAACTCGGGAGCAGTTCTTC. This encodes CASSVEGGGGTREQFF. Full variable domain (missing parts from reference TRBV9 and TRBJ2-1): DSGVTQTPKHLITATGQRVTLRCSPRSGDLSVYWYQQSLDQGLQFLIQYYNGEERAKGNILERFSAQQFPDLHSELNLSSLELGDSALYFCASSVEGGGGTREQFFGPGTRLTVL.

This clonotype occurred a few times. The CDR3: CSVEDLQQGEETQYF. The CDR3 region has the DNA TGCAGCGTTGAAGATCTCCAACAGGGAGAAGAGACCCAGTACTTC. The chain employs TRBV29-1 and TRBJ2-5; TRBD1 is a possible D gene (6 bases). Per the germline V gene, CDR1 is SQVTM and CDR2 is ANQGSEA. The CDR3 is made up of 15 amino acids. V lost 0 bases and J lost 3, with 14 bases in between. Based on the CDR3 plus reference TRBV29-1 and TRBJ2-5, the full variable domain is SAVISQKPSRDICQRGTSLTIQCQVDSQVTMMFWYRQQPGQSLTLIATANQGSEATYESGFVIDKFPISRPNLTFSTLTVSNMSPEDSSIYLCSVEDLQQGEETQYFGPGTRLLVL.

This clonotype was seen repeatedly, ten times or more. The chain couples TRBV9 to TRBJ2-6; 7 bases map to TRBD1. V gave up 5 bases and J gave up 0 bases; unmatched junction bases: 2. Germline CDR1 reads SGDLS; CDR2 reads YYNGEE. CDR3 length: 15 amino acids. The CDR3 reads CASRGDSSGANVLTF. CDR3 nucleotides: TGTGCCAGCAGGGGGGACAGCTCTGGGGCCAACGTCCTGACTTTC.

This chain connects TRBV9 to TRBJ2-3, with 8 bases aligning to TRBD1. The CDR3 consists of 14 residues. V lost 4 bases and J lost 10; bases outside the gene matches: 11. In germline, CDR1 is SGDLS, CDR2 YYNGEE. The CDR3 is CASSSTGGRYPQYF. The CDR3 DNA follows: TGTGCCAGCAGCTCAACAGGGGGTCGCTACCCGCAGTATTTT. Variable domain in full (rest from reference TRBV9 and TRBJ2-3): DSGVTQTPKHLITATGQRVTLRCSPRSGDLSVYWYQQSLDQGLQFLIQYYNGEERAKGNILERFSAQQFPDLHSELNLSSLELGDSALYFCASSSTGGRYPQYFGPGTRLTVL.

This chain links TRBV9 with TRBJ2-2, with D possibly being TRBD1 (6 bases). CDR1 and CDR2 from the germline V gene are SGDLS and YYNGEE. V lost 8 bases and J lost 2, with 13 bases in between. The length of the CDR3 is 14 residues. In DNA form, the CDR3 reads TGTGCCAGTACCGGGACACCTAACACCGGGGAGCTGTTTTTT. Its protein is CASTGTPNTGELFF.

This clonotype was seen ten or more times. CDR3 region: CASSGPVQGHTNTGELFF. The CDR3, as DNA: TGTGCCAGCAGCGGACCGGTACAGGGTCATACGAACACCGGGGAGCTGTTTTTT. The J gene is TRBJ2-2, the V gene TRBV9, with D tentatively TRBD1 (6 bases). The germline V and J ends were trimmed by 3 bases and 0 bases, with 18 bases remaining between them. This CDR3 is built from 18 residues. Germline V gene data show CDR1 as SGDLS and CDR2 as YYNGEE.